Each of the 28 T cell receptor beta chains below was sequenced from the same sample in a study of blood T cell repertoires in COVID-19. Measured with immunoSEQ multiplex PCR; TCRdb has only the in-frame clones, and not every one. The repertoire holds around 270,000 clones, approximately 89% seen once, with around 3.1% in the top ten. The specimen was PBMCs or T cells enriched from blood (not recorded which). These receptors all come from a woman between 35 and 50 years old who had been exposed to COVID-19.

The chain carries TRBV24-1 and TRBJ2-1; weak D call: TRBD2 (6 bases). Trimming pared 3 bases from V and 2 bases from J, leaving 10 bases between. This CDR3 spans 15 amino acids. Germline CDR1 is KGHDR and CDR2 is SFDVKD. The CDR3 nucleotides are TGTGCCACCAGTGATGCTAGCGCTACCTACAATGAGCAGTTCTTC. Encoded protein: CATSDASATYNEQFF.

The rearrangement uses TRBV12-5 and TRBJ2-7; D unresolved. The CDR3 runs to 13 residues. Germline V gene lookup returns CDR1 LGHNT and CDR2 FRNRAP. The V end was cut by 4 bases, the J end by 3 bases, with 10 bases between. CDR3 region: CASGSTQDYEQYF. The CDR3 DNA is TGTGCTAGTGGTTCGACACAAGACTACGAGCAGTACTTC.

V is TRBV28 and J is TRBJ2-2, with unresolved D. In germline, CDR1 is MDHEN, CDR2 SYDVKM. The length of the CDR3 is 15 residues. V was trimmed by 7 bases and J by 4 bases, leaving 16 bases between them. CDR3 coding DNA: TGTGCCAGCACGATTAGCCTAGTCCCCACCGGGGAGCTGTTTTTT. Translating it yields CASTISLVPTGELFF. Supplemented by reference TRBV28 and TRBJ2-2, the full variable domain reads DVKVTQSSRYLVKRTGEKVFLECVQDMDHENMFWYRQDPGLGLRLIYFSYDVKMKEKGDIPEGYSVSREKKERFSLILESASTNQTSMYLCASTISLVPTGELFFGEGSRLTVL.

The chain employs TRBV4-2 and TRBJ1-6; D is undetermined. Trimming stripped 0 bases from V and 2 bases from J, with 11 bases between. Germline V gene sequence: CDR1 LGHNA, CDR2 YNFKEQ. This CDR3 has 17 residues. The CDR3 here is CASSQDLGGPYNSPLHF. The CDR3 nucleotides read TGTGCCAGCAGCCAAGACCTAGGAGGTCCCTATAATTCACCCCTCCACTTT.

V is TRBV2 and J is TRBJ2-2; D is undetermined. The CDR3 totals 13 residues. V lost 4 bases to trimming and J lost 6 bases, with 9 bases between them. The germline V gene has CDR1 SNHLY and CDR2 FYNNEI. CDR3 loop: CASSGWAAGELFF. The CDR3 coding sequence is TGTGCCAGCAGTGGGTGGGCAGCCGGGGAGCTGTTTTTT.

This clone was seen a single time. The chain has TRBV10-3 and TRBJ2-3; 12 bases are a match to TRBD2. The CDR3 runs 16 residues. With 4 bases clipped from V and 6 bases from J, the junction kept 8 bases outside the gene matches. The germline gives CDR1 ENHRY, CDR2 SYGVKD. This CDR3 is CAISGTSGIPQDTQYF. The CDR3 DNA follows: TGTGCCATCAGTGGGACTAGCGGGATCCCCCAGGATACGCAGTATTTT.

The chain recombines TRBV9 with TRBJ2-3, with TRBD1 matching over 9 bases. The V and J ends lost 1 base and 3 bases, in that order; junction bases with no gene match: 6. From germline, CDR1 is SGDLS and CDR2 YYNGEE. The CDR3 runs to 16 residues. Here the CDR3 DNA reads TGTGCCAGCAGCGTACAGGGACAGGGATTAACAGATACGCAGTATTTT. Its protein product is CASSVQGQGLTDTQYF.

This clone was detected only once. This chain joins TRBV9 and TRBJ1-1; TRBD1 aligns across 9 bases. The CDR3 covers 15 residues. From germline, CDR1 is SGDLS and CDR2 YYNGEE. Trimming cost V 3 bases and J 7 bases; bases outside gene matches: 10. This CDR3 is CASSAIPVTGGEAFF. The CDR3 nucleotides are TGTGCCAGCAGCGCAATACCGGTGACAGGGGGTGAAGCTTTCTTT.

The chain is built from TRBV28 and TRBJ2-2; D is unresolved. V shed 5 bases and J shed 4 bases, with 11 bases lying between them. CDR3 length: 14 residues. Germline V gene lookup returns CDR1 MDHEN and CDR2 SYDVKM. DNA for the CDR3: TGTGCCAGCAGTACCCGGCGGAGCACCGGGGAGCTGTTTTTT. The encoded protein is CASSTRRSTGELFF.

This clone was found once. The CDR3 loop reads CASSPRPGVRFTEAFF. The CDR3 bases are TGTGCCAGCAGCCCGAGGCCAGGGGTGAGGTTCACTGAAGCTTTCTTT. V usage is TRBV7-8 and J usage is TRBJ1-1; maybe TRBD1 (6 bases). CDR3 length equals 16 residues. CDR1 SGHVS and CDR2 FQNEAQ come from the germline V gene. V lost 5 bases to trimming and J lost 4 bases, with 20 bases between them.

This chain uses TRBV11-2 with TRBJ1-6; 7 bases match TRBD1. The CDR3 extends over 17 amino acids. Germline V gene lookup returns CDR1 SGHAT and CDR2 FQNNGV. V dropped 5 bases and J dropped 5; count of bases not matched to a gene: 12. CDR3 protein: CASSRQTGVRDNSPLHF. CDR3 in DNA: TGTGCCAGCAGCCGACAAACAGGGGTGAGGGATAATTCACCCCTCCACTTT.

V gene TRBV6-2 or TRBV6-3 combines with J gene TRBJ2-1; D is uncertain. Looked up from germline, CDR1 is MNHEY and CDR2 is SVGEGT. There are 13 residues in the CDR3. The V end lost 3 bases, the J end lost 5 bases, and 8 bases lay between the germline ends. CDR3: CASSYWRNNEQFF. CDR3 bases: TGTGCCAGCAGTTATTGGCGGAACAATGAGCAGTTCTTC.

V and J are TRBV28 and TRBJ1-1; 8 bases line up with TRBD1. Unmatched junction bases numbered 12, after V lost 1 base and J lost 5 bases. This CDR3 has 17 amino acids. Germline V gives CDR1 MDHEN, CDR2 SYDVKM. The CDR3 is CASSLFRVRDRGTEAFF. Written as DNA, the CDR3 is TGTGCCAGCAGTTTATTTCGGGTAAGAGACAGGGGTACTGAAGCTTTCTTT.

The chain employs TRBV28 and TRBJ1-5, with no clear D. V was clipped by 8 bases and J by 3 bases, with 8 bases between them. The germline gives CDR1 MDHEN, CDR2 SYDVKM. There are 12 residues in the CDR3. The CDR3 loop is CASVANNQPQHF. CDR3 DNA: TGTGCCAGCGTAGCGAACAATCAGCCCCAGCATTTT.

The V gene is TRBV15, the J gene TRBJ1-2, with D unclear. V lost 3 bases, J lost 4 bases, and 21 bases lay in between. CDR1 is LNHNV, CDR2 YYDKDF, per germline (reference sequence). This CDR3 has 17 residues. CDR3 region: CATSSFTLSGISYGYTF. CDR3 DNA: TGTGCCACCAGCAGTTTCACCCTGAGCGGTATTAGCTATGGCTACACCTTC. The variable domain in full, completed from reference TRBV15 and TRBJ1-2, reads DAMVIQNPRYQVTQFGKPVTLSCSQTLNHNVMYWYQQKSSQAPKLLFHYYDKDFNNEADTPDNFQSRRPNTSFCFLDIRSPGLGDTAMYLCATSSFTLSGISYGYTFGSGTRLTVV.

This chain connects TRBV28 to TRBJ1-2; TRBD1 aligns across 7 bases. Germline values: CDR1 MDHEN, CDR2 SYDVKM. CDR3 length: 17 amino acids. Trimming removed 4 bases from V and 4 bases from J; junction bases left unmatched: 15. DNA for the CDR3: TGTGCCAGCAGTTCACACAGGGGCGGAATTACTATCTATGGCTACACCTTC. It translates to CASSSHRGGITIYGYTF.

This clone was found a few times. This chain connects TRBV4-3 to TRBJ2-3, with 14 bases lining up with TRBD2. The CDR3 extends over 18 amino acids. The trim removed 0 bases at V and 1 base at J, leaving 3 bases unmatched. The germline V gene has CDR1 LGHNA and CDR2 YSLEER. The DNA of the CDR3 is TGCGCCAGCAGCCAAGATGGACTAGCGGGGGGACGCACAGATACGCAGTATTTT. It is translated as CASSQDGLAGGRTDTQYF.

The chain joins TRBV6-1 to TRBJ1-4; possibly TRBD1 for D (6 bases). From germline, CDR1 is MNHNS and CDR2 SASEGT. The CDR3 has 19 residues. The germline V and J ends were trimmed by 1 base and 2 bases, with 20 bases remaining between them. CDR3 in DNA: TGTGCCAGCAGTGAAGTTGGCAGGGGAGTCGGTACGACTAATGAAAAACTGTTTTTT. Translated: CASSEVGRGVGTTNEKLFF.

The J gene is TRBJ1-2, the V gene TRBV7-9, with TRBD1 matching 8 bases. Germline V gene lookup returns CDR1 SEHNR and CDR2 FQNEAQ (reference sequence). Trimming at V came to 6 bases and at J to 3 bases, leaving 12 bases not matched to a gene. This CDR3 region has 16 residues. The CDR3 here is CASSSGGTPFDYGYTF. The CDR3 bases are TGTGCCAGCAGTTCAGGGGGCACTCCTTTCGACTATGGCTACACCTTC. Based on the CDR3 plus reference TRBV7-9 and TRBJ1-2, the full variable domain is DTGVSQNPRHKITKRGQNVTFRCDPISEHNRLYWYRQTLGQGPEFLTYFQNEAQLEKSRLLSDRFSAERPKGSFSTLEIQRTEQGDSAMYLCASSSGGTPFDYGYTFGSGTRLTVV.

CDR3 loop: CASTGAYEQYF. DNA for the CDR3: TGTGCCAGCACCGGGGCCTACGAGCAGTACTTC. This chain uses TRBV3-1 (or the pseudogene TRBV3-2) with TRBJ2-7; D perhaps matches TRBD2 (5 bases). The CDR3 is 11 residues long. Per the germline V gene, CDR1 is LGHDT and CDR2 is YNNKEL (reference sequence). V was cut by 7 bases and J by 2 bases, with 6 bases left in between.

The rearrangement joins TRBV19 to TRBJ1-2; a possible D gene is TRBD1 (5 bases). Germline CDR1 and CDR2: LNHDA and SQIVND (reference sequence). The CDR3 has 15 residues. V was shortened by 1 base and J by 5 bases, with 14 bases between the two germline ends. In nucleotides, the CDR3 is TGTGCCAGTAGTATAGTCCCAGGTGGGGGGTATGGCTACACCTTC. Translated: CASSIVPGGGYGYTF.

The chain has TRBV23-1 and TRBJ1-2, with TRBD1 identical over 7 bases. TRBV23-1 qualifies as an ORF whose function is uncertain. The ends lost 3 bases at V and 6 bases at J; junction bases unmatched: 7. There are 14 residues in the CDR3. CDR3 sequence reads: CASSHFDRVDGYTF. In nucleotides, the CDR3 is TGCGCCAGCAGTCATTTTGACAGGGTGGATGGCTACACCTTC.

This chain links TRBV9 with TRBJ1-2, with 8 bases that match TRBD1. The length of the CDR3 is 12 residues. With V trimmed by 6 bases and J by 8 bases, 6 bases remained unmatched. The germline V gene has CDR1 SGDLS and CDR2 YYNGEE. The CDR3 reads CASNLDRGGYTF. CDR3 coding DNA: TGTGCCAGCAACCTTGACAGGGGCGGCTACACCTTC.

This clone was observed a single time. V usage is TRBV2 and J usage is TRBJ2-1; 11 bases fit TRBD2. The CDR3 loop spans 16 amino acids. Per the germline V gene, CDR1 is SNHLY and CDR2 is FYNNEI. Trimming at V came to 6 bases and at J to 0 bases, leaving 4 bases not matched to a gene. CDR3: CASRGLAVSSYNEQFF. CDR3 nucleotide sequence: TGTGCCAGCAGGGGACTAGCGGTGAGCTCCTACAATGAGCAGTTCTTC.

This clone was observed once. The chain joins TRBV29-1 to TRBJ2-2; a weak D match, TRBD1 (6 bases). Germline V gives CDR1 SQVTM, CDR2 ANQGSEA. This CDR3 has 12 residues. V lost 7 bases, J lost 6 bases, and 12 bases lay in between. The CDR3 DNA is TGCAGCGCCCTCGGACAGTCCGGGGAGCTGTTTTTT. It specifies CSALGQSGELFF.

This rearrangement joins TRBV7-3 to TRBJ2-3; 7 bases map to TRBD1. This CDR3 is 15 amino acids long. After removal of 5 bases from V and 1 base from J, the junction contained 6 bases not matched to a gene. Per germline, CDR1 SGHTA and CDR2 FQGTGA. Here the CDR3 DNA reads TGTGCCAGCAGCCTGACCGGGACAGGCACAGATACGCAGTATTTT. This gives the protein CASSLTGTGTDTQYF.

The V gene is TRBV11-2, the J gene TRBJ2-6, with 8 bases identical to TRBD1. The J segment lost 0 bases and the V segment lost 6 bases, leaving 13 bases of the junction unmatched. CDR1 and CDR2 (germline): SGHAT, FQNNGV. The CDR3 loop spans 19 amino acids. The CDR3 DNA follows: TGTGCCAGCAGTCTTAAGGACAGGGACCCTATCTCTGGGGCCAACGTCCTGACTTTC. Protein sequence: CASSLKDRDPISGANVLTF.

The chain joins TRBV28 to TRBJ1-1; TRBD1 agrees at 10 bases. This CDR3 is 15 amino acids long. With 2 bases clipped from V and 3 bases from J, the junction kept 3 bases outside the gene matches. Per the germline V gene, CDR1 is MDHEN and CDR2 is SYDVKM. CDR3 region: CASSLVGTGDTEAFF. Written as DNA, the CDR3 is TGTGCCAGCAGTTTAGTCGGGACAGGGGACACTGAAGCTTTCTTT.